This is a list of T cell receptor beta chains from one sample in a study of T cell responses to AZD1222 COVID-19 vaccine. Only in-frame clones appear in the TCRdb table, and some are missing; sequencing was by immunoSEQ multiplex PCR. The sample holds 90,000 to 150,000 clones, roughly 90% seen once. The starting material was peripheral blood, obtained on day 0 of AZD1222 vaccination. All receptors derive from an adult in good health. Each CDR3 is given without its conserved first and last residue.

cdr3_aa v_call
ASASGSGGSPGELF TRBV28
ASSVEGQGGKLF TRBV9
ASSLGRAGRNEQF TRBV5-1
AIRRQGSGNTIY TRBV10-3
ASSVRRTRISPLH TRBV5-6
ASSYSAGTSASSSYNEQF TRBV6-2/TRBV6-3
ASGLITGGEQY TRBV12-5
ASSSNNPGYSPLH TRBV7-9
ASSYDPNYEQY TRBV6-5
ASSPPSWAEAF TRBV18
ASSFSGRSNYGYT TRBV3-1/TRBV3-2
SASQGWDEKLF TRBV20-1
ASSVNSGENEQF TRBV9
ASMPRGYYTDTQY TRBV6-5
ASSPGSNYGYT TRBV18
ASTNRQGMYQETQY TRBV5-1
ASSAQGFSGANVLT TRBV7-3
ASSLGGEGYDTEAF TRBV5-6
ASSYNQGAGELF TRBV6-2/TRBV6-3
ASSQPGEVQTQY TRBV3-1/TRBV3-2
ASSASGGTQPQH TRBV7-8
ASSFRPDTEAF TRBV12-3/TRBV12-4
ASSQDLLRTAVDGYT TRBV4-2
ASASGSGYGYT TRBV5-5
ASGPEGYPYEQY TRBV19
ASSLYTDYGYT TRBV27
ATSGARGLAGTGELF TRBV24-1
ASSRDRVGEQY TRBV3-1/TRBV3-2
ASSTTLYNSPLH TRBV5-4
ASSFGQGRQPQH TRBV7-9
ASSSLLAGEH TRBV6-5
ASSIWTSGGETQY TRBV7-7